The T cell receptor beta chain described here comes from a study of shared clonotypes between healthy human individuals. As for the study in general: Per donor, three plates held CD4 naive cells, three held CD4 memory, two held CD8 naive and one held CD8 memory.

General study results and limits: Across several donors, naive CD4 shared 4.5% to 6%, naive CD8 3.5% to 4%, memory CD4 roughly 2.3%, memory CD8 over 0.3%. The represented genetic and exposure-history diversity was limited by the small number of donors.

Here immunoSEQ multiplex PCR was the method, and the copy in TCRdb shows in-frame clones only, minus some. The data contain 100,000 or so clones, about 72% of them singletons. Each donor was a Caucasian adult residing in Nashville, Tennessee. This clone has a single count. The antigen remains unidentified. V lost 4 bases to trimming and J lost 1 base; unmatched junction nucleotides: 6. The CDR3 has 18 amino acids. Germline assignment: CDR1 PRHDT and CDR2 FYEKMQ (reference sequence). The material sequenced was memory CD8+ T cells sorted from blood. The sample's subset: CD45RO+ cells pooled with CCR7-negative TemRA cells. V and J are TRBV13 and TRBJ2-3; 15 bases are a match to TRBD2. The receptor's source is a young woman in good health. CDR3 nucleotides: TGTGCCAGCAGCTCGGGACTAGCGGGAGGCTATGGCACAGATACGCAGTATTTT. Residues: CASSSGLAGGYGTDTQYF.